This entry lists 11 T cell receptor beta chains sequenced from one sample in a study of control samples from healthy donors and cancer patients. Sequencing was performed with immunoSEQ multiplex PCR; in TCRdb, only in-frame clones are kept and a portion is missing. This table holds 150,000 to 200,000 clones, over 85% found once. Source material: blood. The origin of the receptors is a man aged 30 to 39 in good health.

The chain joins TRBV14 to TRBJ1-6; no clear D. The germline V gene encodes CDR1 SGHDN and CDR2 FVKESK. Trimming cost V 10 bases and J 3 bases, with 10 bases left between them. The CDR3 sequence is 13 residues long. The CDR3: CATSKFYNSPLHF. The CDR3 bases are TGTGCCACCTCGAAGTTCTATAATTCACCCCTCCACTTT.

The chain is built from TRBV10-3 and TRBJ1-2; D gene uncertain. Germline-derived CDR1 and CDR2 are ENHRY and SYGVKD. V was pared by 3 bases and J by 4 bases, with 12 bases between. CDR3 length: 14 residues. CDR3 in amino acids: CAISEDGGGYGYTF. CDR3 bases: TGTGCCATCAGTGAAGACGGTGGAGGCTATGGCTACACCTTC.

The chain carries TRBV18 and TRBJ2-1; 8 nucleotides line up with TRBD2. V shed 3 bases, J shed 6 bases, and the junction held 4 bases outside the gene matches. Germline V gene lookup returns CDR1 KGHSH and CDR2 LQKENI. This CDR3 is 14 amino acids long. The chain's CDR3 is CASSPGTSPNEQFF. CDR3 sequence (DNA): TGTGCCAGCTCACCCGGGACTAGTCCCAATGAGCAGTTCTTC. The entire variable domain, with the rest obtained from reference TRBV18 and TRBJ2-1, is as follows: NAGVMQNPRHLVRRRGQEARLRCSPMKGHSHVYWYRQLPEEGLKFMVYLQKENIIDESGMPKERFSAEFPKEGPSILRIQQVVRGDSAAYFCASSPGTSPNEQFFGPGTRLTVL.

The gene calls are TRBV5-4 and TRBJ2-7; 7 positions agree with TRBD2. Trimming took 10 bases from V and 2 from J; bases not matched to a gene: 18. Germline lookup yields CDR1 SGHNT and CDR2 YYREEE (reference sequence). The CDR3 runs 16 residues. The DNA for the CDR3 is TGTGCCGTTCGGGACTACCTTAATAAAAGTCCCTACGAGCAGTACTTC. Amino acid sequence: CAVRDYLNKSPYEQYF.

The chain combines TRBV6-5 with TRBJ1-2, with D perhaps matching TRBD1 (5 bases). The CDR3 is made up of 14 amino acids. V was pared by 6 bases and J by 5 bases, with 16 bases between. The V gene's germline CDR1 is MNHEY and CDR2 SVGAGI. In DNA form, the CDR3 reads TGTGCCAGCAGCTATATTTCTGGGGCATATGGCTACACCTTC. Translation gives CASSYISGAYGYTF.

In its sample, this clone was seen once. This chain links TRBV5-5 with TRBJ1-2, with D hard to call. The CDR3 loop spans 9 amino acids. V dropped 7 bases and J dropped 7 bases, with 5 bases sitting between them. Per the germline V gene, CDR1 is SGHKS and CDR2 is YYEKEE (reference sequence). CDR3 bases: TGTGCCAGCGGGTTTGGCTACACCTTC. It yields the protein CASGFGYTF.

This clone appeared once. This chain links TRBV6-5 with TRBJ1-5; no clear D gene. The CDR3 runs 16 residues. Trimming left V 2 bases short and J 4 bases short, with 15 bases between. Germline V gene lookup returns CDR1 MNHEY and CDR2 SVGAGI. CDR3 in DNA: TGTGCCAGCAGTTACGACCTCCCTAATTCTAATCAGCCCCAGCATTTT. It specifies CASSYDLPNSNQPQHF.

The chain links TRBV6-5 to TRBJ1-2; D is undetermined. The CDR3 has 16 amino acids. CDR1 and CDR2 from the germline V gene are MNHEY and SVGAGI. V gave up 0 bases and J gave up 7 bases, with 18 bases separating them. The CDR3 loop reads CASSYSILGSQSGYTF. CDR3 DNA sequence: TGTGCCAGCAGTTACTCGATTCTAGGCAGTCAGTCTGGCTACACCTTC.

This clone was found once. The chain links TRBV3-1 (or the pseudogene TRBV3-2) to TRBJ2-5, with no clear D. This CDR3 is built from 11 residues. Germline V gives CDR1 LGHDT, CDR2 YNNKEL (reference sequence). V was clipped by 5 bases and J by 4 bases, with 5 bases between them. The CDR3 protein is CASSYSETQYF. CDR3 sequence (DNA): TGTGCCAGCAGCTACTCAGAGACCCAGTACTTC.

V usage is TRBV28 and J usage is TRBJ1-6, with unresolved D. The germline V and J ends were trimmed by 4 bases and 7 bases, with 5 bases remaining between them. Germline V gene data show CDR1 as MDHEN and CDR2 as SYDVKM. The CDR3 is made up of 12 amino acids. Here the CDR3 DNA reads TGTGCCAGCAGTTGGGCCAATTCACCCCTCCACTTT. This sequence encodes CASSWANSPLHF.

V is TRBV9 and J is TRBJ2-6, with D possibly being TRBD1 (5 bases). Trimming removed 4 bases at V and 0 bases at J, with 8 bases between. CDR3 length equals 15 residues. The germline V gene has CDR1 SGDLS and CDR2 YYNGEE. The CDR3 bases are TGTGCCAGCAGCTCACAGGCCTCTGGGGCCAACGTCCTGACTTTC. The encoded protein is CASSSQASGANVLTF. Using reference TRBV9 and TRBJ2-6 for the parts outside the CDR3, the full variable domain is DSGVTQTPKHLITATGQRVTLRCSPRSGDLSVYWYQQSLDQGLQFLIQYYNGEERAKGNILERFSAQQFPDLHSELNLSSLELGDSALYFCASSSQASGANVLTFGAGSRLTVL.